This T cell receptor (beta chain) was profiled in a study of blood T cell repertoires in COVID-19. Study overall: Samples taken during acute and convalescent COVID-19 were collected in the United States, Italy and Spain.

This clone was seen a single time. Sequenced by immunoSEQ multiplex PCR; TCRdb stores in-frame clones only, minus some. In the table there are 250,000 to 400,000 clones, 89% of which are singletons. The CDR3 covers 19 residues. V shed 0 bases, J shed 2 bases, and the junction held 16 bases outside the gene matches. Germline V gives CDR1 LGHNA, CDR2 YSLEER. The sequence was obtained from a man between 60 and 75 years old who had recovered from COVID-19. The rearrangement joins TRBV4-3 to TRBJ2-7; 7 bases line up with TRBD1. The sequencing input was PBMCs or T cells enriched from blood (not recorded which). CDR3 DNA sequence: TGCGCCAGCAGCCAAGATTCACATCCCTCAGGGGGTTTCCCCTACGAGCAGTACTTC. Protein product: CASSQDSHPSGGFPYEQYF.